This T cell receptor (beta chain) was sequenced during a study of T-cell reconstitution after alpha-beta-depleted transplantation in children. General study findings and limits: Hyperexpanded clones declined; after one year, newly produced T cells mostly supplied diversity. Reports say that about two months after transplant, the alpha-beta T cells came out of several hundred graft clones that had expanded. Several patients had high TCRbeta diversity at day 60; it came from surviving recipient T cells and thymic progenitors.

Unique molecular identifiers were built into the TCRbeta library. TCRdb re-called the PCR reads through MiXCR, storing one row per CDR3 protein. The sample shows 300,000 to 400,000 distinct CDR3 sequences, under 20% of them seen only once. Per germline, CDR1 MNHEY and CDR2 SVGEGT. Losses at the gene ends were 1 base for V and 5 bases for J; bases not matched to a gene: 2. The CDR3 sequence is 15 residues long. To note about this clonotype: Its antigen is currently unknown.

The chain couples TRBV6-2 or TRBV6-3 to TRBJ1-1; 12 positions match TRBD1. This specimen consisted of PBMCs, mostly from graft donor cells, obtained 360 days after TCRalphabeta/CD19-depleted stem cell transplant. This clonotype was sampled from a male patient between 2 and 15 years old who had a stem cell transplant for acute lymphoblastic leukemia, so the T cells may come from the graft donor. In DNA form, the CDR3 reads TGTGCCAGCAGTTACTGGGGACAGGGGGCGACTGAAGCTTTCTTT. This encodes CASSYWGQGATEAFF.